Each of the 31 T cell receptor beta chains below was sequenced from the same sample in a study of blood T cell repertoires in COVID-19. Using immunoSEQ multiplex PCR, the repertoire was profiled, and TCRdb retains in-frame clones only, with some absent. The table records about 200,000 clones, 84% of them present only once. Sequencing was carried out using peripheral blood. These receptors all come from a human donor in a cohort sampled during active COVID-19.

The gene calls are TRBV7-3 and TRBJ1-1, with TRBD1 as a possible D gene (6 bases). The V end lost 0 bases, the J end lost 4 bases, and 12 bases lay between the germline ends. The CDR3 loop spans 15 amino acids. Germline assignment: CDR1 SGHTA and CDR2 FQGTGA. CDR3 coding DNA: TGTGCCAGCAGCTTAACGGGGTCCAGGGGCACTGAAGCTTTCTTT. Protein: CASSLTGSRGTEAFF.

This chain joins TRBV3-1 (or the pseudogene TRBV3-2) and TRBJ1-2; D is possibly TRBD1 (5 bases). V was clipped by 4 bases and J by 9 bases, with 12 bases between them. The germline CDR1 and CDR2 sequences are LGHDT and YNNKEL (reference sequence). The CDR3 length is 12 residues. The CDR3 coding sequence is TGTGCCAGCAGCCGACAGTCTATGCGCTACACCTTC. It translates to CASSRQSMRYTF.

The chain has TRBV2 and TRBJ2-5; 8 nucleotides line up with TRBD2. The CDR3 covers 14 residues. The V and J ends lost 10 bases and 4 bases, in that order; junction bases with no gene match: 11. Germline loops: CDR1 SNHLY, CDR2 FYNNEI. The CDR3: CATGRELILETQYF. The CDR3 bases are TGTGCCACCGGGAGGGAGTTGATACTAGAGACCCAGTACTTC.

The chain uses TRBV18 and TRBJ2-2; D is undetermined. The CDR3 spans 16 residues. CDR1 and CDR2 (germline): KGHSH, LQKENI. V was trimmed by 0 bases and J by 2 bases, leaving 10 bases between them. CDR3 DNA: TGTGCCAGCTCACCACCGAGCGCAGCTAACACCGGGGAGCTGTTTTTT. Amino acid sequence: CASSPPSAANTGELFF. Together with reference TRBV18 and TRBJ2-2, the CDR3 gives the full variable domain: NAGVMQNPRHLVRRRGQEARLRCSPMKGHSHVYWYRQLPEEGLKFMVYLQKENIIDESGMPKERFSAEFPKEGPSILRIQQVVRGDSAAYFCASSPPSAANTGELFFGEGSRLTVL.

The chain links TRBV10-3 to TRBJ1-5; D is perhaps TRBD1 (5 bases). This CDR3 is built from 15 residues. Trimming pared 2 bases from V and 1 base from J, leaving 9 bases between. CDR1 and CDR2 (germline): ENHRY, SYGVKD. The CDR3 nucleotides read TGTGCCATCAGTGAGGGGCGGGGGAGCAATCAGCCCCAGCATTTT. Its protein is CAISEGRGSNQPQHF.

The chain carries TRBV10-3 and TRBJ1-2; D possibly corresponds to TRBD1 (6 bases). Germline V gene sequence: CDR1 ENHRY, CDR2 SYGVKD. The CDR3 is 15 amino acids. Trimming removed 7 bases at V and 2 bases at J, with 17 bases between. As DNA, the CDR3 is TGTGCCATCAAACCAGACAGGCTCATAAACTATGGCTACACCTTC. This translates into CAIKPDRLINYGYTF.

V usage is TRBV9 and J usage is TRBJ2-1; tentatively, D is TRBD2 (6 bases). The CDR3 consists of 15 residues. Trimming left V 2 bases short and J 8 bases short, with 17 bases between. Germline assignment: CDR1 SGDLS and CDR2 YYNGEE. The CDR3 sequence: CASSVSPGVGDEQFF. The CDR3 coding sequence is TGTGCCAGCAGCGTTAGCCCGGGAGTAGGTGATGAGCAGTTCTTC.

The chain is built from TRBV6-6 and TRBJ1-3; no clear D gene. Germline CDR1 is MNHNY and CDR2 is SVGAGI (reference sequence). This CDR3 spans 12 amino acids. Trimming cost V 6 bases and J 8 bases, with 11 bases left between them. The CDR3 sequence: CASRTPGDTIYF. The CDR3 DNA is TGTGCCAGCAGAACCCCCGGGGACACCATATATTTT.

CDR3 nucleotide sequence: TGTGCCAGCAGCTTGTTGAGGGCCCCGAACACTGAAGCTTTCTTT. Its protein product is CASSLLRAPNTEAFF. V gene TRBV5-6 combines with J gene TRBJ1-1; D is ambiguous. Germline loops: CDR1 SGHDT, CDR2 YYEEEE. The CDR3 totals 15 residues. With 1 base removed from V and 1 base from J, the gap between germline ends came to 11 bases.

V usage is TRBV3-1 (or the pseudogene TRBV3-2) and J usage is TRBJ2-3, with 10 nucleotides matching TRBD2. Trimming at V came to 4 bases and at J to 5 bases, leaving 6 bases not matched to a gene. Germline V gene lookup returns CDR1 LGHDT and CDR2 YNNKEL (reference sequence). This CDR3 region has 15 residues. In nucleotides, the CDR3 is TGTGCCAGCAGCCTGGCTAGCGGGGGAATAGATACGCAGTATTTT. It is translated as CASSLASGGIDTQYF.

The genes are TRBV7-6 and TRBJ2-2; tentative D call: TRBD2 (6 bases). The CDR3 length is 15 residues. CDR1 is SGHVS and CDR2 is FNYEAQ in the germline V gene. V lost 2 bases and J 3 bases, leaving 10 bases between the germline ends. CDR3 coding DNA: TGTGCCAGCAGCTTAACGGGAGCCTACACCGGGGAGCTGTTTTTT. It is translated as CASSLTGAYTGELFF.

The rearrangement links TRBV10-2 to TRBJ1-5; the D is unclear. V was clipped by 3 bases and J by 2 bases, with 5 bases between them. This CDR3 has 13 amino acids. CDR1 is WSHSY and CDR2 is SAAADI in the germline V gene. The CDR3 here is CASSDQGNQPQHF. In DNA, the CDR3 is TGCGCCAGCAGTGATCAGGGCAATCAGCCCCAGCATTTT.

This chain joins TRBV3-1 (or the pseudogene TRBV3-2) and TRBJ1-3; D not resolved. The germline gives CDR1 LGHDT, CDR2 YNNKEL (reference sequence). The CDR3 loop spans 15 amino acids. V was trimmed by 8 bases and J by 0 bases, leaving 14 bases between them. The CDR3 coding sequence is TGTGCCAGCGCTGACAACAGTGGCTCTGGAAACACCATATATTTT. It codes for CASADNSGSGNTIYF.

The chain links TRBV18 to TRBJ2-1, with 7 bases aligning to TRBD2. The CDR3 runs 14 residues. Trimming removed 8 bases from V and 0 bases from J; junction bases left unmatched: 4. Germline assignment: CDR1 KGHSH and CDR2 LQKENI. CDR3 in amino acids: CASGAGSSYNEQFF. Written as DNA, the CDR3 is TGTGCCAGCGGAGCGGGGAGCTCCTACAATGAGCAGTTCTTC.

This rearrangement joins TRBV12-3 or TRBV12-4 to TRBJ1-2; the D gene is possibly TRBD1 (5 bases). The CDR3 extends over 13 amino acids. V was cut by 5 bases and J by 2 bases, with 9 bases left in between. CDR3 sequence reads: CASSKQENYGYTF. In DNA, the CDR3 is TGTGCCAGCAGTAAACAGGAGAACTATGGCTACACCTTC.

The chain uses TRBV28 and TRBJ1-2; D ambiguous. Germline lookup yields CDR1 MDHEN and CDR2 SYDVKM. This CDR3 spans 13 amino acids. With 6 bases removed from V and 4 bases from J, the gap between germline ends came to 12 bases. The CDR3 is CASSIQQLYGYTF. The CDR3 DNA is TGTGCCAGCAGCATACAGCAACTCTATGGCTACACCTTC.

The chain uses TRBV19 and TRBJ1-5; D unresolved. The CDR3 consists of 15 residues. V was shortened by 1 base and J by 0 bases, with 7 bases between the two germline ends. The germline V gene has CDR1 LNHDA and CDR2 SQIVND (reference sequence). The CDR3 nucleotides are TGTGCCAGTAGTATAGGAGGTGGTAGCAATCAGCCCCAGCATTTT. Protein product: CASSIGGGSNQPQHF.

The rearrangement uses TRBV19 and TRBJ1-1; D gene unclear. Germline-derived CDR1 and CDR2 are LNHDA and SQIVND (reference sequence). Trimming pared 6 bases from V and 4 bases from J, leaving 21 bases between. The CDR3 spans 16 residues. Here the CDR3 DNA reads TGTGCCAGTAGCAAGAGGTCGGGGTTAAAAACCACTGAAGCTTTCTTT. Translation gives CASSKRSGLKTTEAFF.

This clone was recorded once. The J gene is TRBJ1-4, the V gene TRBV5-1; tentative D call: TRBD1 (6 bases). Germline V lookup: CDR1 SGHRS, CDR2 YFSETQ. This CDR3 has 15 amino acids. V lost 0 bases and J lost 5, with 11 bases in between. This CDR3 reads CASSLGTERNEKLFF. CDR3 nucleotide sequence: TGCGCCAGCAGCTTGGGGACAGAGCGAAATGAAAAACTGTTTTTT.

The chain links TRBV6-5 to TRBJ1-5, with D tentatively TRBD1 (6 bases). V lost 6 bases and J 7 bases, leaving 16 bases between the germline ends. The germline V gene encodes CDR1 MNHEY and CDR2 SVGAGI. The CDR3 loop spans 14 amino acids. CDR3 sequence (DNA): TGTGCCAGCAGACGGACAGCCGCCGGGCAGCCCCAGCATTTT. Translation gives CASRRTAAGQPQHF.

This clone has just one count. CDR3 DNA sequence: TGTGCCAGCAGTTCCGGGACAGGGTTATACGGGGCCAACGTCCTGACTTTC. Amino acids: CASSSGTGLYGANVLTF. The chain combines TRBV28 with TRBJ2-6; the match to TRBD1 covers 9 bases. J was trimmed by 4 bases and V by 4 bases; bases with no gene match: 8. The CDR3 length is 17 residues. Germline-derived CDR1 and CDR2 are MDHEN and SYDVKM.

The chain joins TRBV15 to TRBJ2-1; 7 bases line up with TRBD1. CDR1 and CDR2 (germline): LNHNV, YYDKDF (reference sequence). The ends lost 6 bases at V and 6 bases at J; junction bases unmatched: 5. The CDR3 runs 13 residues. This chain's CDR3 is CATRPGQINEQFF. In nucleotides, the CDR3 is TGTGCCACCAGACCGGGACAGATCAATGAGCAGTTCTTC.

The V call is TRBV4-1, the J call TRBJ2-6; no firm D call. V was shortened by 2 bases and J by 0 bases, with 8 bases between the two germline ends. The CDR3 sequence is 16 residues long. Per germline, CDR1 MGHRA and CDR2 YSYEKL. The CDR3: CASSQNLGSGANVLTF. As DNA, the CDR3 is TGCGCCAGCAGCCAAAATCTAGGCTCTGGGGCCAACGTCCTGACTTTC.

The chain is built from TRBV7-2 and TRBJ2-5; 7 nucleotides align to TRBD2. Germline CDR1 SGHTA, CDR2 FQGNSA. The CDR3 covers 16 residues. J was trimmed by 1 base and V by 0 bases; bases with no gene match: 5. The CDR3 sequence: CASSLALAASQETQYF. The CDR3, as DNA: TGTGCCAGCAGCTTAGCTCTAGCGGCGTCCCAAGAGACCCAGTACTTC.

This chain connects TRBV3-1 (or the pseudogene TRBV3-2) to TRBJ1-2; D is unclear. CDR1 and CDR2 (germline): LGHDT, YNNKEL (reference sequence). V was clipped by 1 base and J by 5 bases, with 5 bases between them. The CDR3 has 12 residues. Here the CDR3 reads CASSQVTYGYTF. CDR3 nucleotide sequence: TGTGCCAGCAGCCAAGTGACATATGGCTACACCTTC.

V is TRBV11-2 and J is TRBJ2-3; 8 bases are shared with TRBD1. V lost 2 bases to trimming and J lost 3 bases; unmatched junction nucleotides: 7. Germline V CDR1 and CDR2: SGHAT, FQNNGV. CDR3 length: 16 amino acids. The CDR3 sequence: CASSLWTGLETDTQYF. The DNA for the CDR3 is TGTGCCAGCAGCTTATGGACAGGGTTAGAAACAGATACGCAGTATTTT. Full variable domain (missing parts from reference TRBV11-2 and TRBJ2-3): EAGVAQSPRYKIIEKRQSVAFWCNPISGHATLYWYQQILGQGPKLLIQFQNNGVVDDSQLPKDRFSAERLKGVDSTLKIQPAKLEDSAVYLCASSLWTGLETDTQYFGPGTRLTVL.

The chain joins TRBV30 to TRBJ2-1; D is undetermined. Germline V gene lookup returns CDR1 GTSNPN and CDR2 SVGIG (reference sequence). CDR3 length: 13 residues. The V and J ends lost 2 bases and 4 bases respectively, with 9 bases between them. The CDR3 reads CAWSNTGYNEQFF. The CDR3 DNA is TGTGCCTGGAGTAATACCGGGTACAATGAGCAGTTCTTC. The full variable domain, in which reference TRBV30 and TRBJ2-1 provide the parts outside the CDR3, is SQTIHQWPATLVQPVGSPLSLECTVEGTSNPNLYWYRQAAGRGLQLLFYSVGIGQISSEVPQNLSASRPQDRQFILSSKKLLLSDSGFYLCAWSNTGYNEQFFGPGTRLTVL.

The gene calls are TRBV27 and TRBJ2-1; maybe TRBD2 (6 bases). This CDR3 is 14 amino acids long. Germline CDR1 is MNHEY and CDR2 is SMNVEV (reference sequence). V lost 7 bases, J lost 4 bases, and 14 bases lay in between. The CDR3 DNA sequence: TGTGCCAGCAACGTCGGGGGTAGATACAATGAGCAGTTCTTC. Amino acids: CASNVGGRYNEQFF.

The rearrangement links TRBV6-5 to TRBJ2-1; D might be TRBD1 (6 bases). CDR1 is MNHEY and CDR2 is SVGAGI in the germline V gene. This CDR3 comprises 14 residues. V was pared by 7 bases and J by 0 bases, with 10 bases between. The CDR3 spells CASTRTVSYNEQFF. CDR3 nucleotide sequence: TGTGCCAGCACGCGGACAGTCTCCTACAATGAGCAGTTCTTC.

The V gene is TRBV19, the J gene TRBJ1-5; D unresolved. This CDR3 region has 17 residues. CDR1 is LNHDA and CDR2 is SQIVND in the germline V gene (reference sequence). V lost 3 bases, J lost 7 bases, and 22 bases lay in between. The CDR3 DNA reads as TGTGCCAGTAGTATGAAGTATGGGCAGAACCCGCGACAGCCCCAGCATTTT. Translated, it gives CASSMKYGQNPRQPQHF. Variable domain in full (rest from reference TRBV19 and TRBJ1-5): DGGITQSPKYLFRKEGQNVTLSCEQNLNHDAMYWYRQDPGQGLRLIYYSQIVNDFQKGDIAEGYSVSREKKESFPLTVTSAQKNPTAFYLCASSMKYGQNPRQPQHFGDGTRLSIL.

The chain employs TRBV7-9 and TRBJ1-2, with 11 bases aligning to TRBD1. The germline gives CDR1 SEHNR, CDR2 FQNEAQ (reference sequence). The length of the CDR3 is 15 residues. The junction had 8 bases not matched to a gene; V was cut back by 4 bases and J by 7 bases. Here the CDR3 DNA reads TGTGCCAGCAGCTCCGCCGGGACAGGGGGAGGTGGCTACACCTTC. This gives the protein CASSSAGTGGGGYTF.